Described below is a single T cell receptor beta chain sequence and its context. The antigen is undetermined. The CDR3 covers 15 residues. V was pared by 11 bases and J by 7 bases, with 13 bases of the junction left unmatched. Looked up from germline, CDR1 is SNHLY and CDR2 is FYNNEI. These data are taken from a study of glioma-infiltrating T cells after dendritic cell vaccination. Regarding time point: after dendritic cell vaccination, including at tumor progression/relapse. The primer mix had 60 V beta and 13 J beta primers. Produced via immunoSEQ multiplex PCR; TCRdb's table is partial and in-frame only. The data contain roughly 100,000 clones, almost 90% of them singletons. General study results and limits: Higher pretreatment TIL content predicted longer progression-free time and survival. The cohort had few patients with full blood and tumor sets.

The gene calls are TRBV2 and TRBJ2-3; 12 bases are shared with TRBD2. This sequence was found in a human donor with glioblastoma. Sample: blood, taken after dendritic cell vaccination. Here the CDR3 DNA reads TGTGCCTCTACTAGCGGGGGGCGTGACAGAAATACGCAGTATTTT. As protein: CASTSGGRDRNTQYF.